What follows describes a single T cell receptor (beta chain). Its antigen remains unidentified. This entry belongs to a study of cytomegalovirus exposure and HLA in healthy donors. In the study overall: Of the donors genotyped, several hundred in all, 65% to 90% fell in the Caucasian-associated ancestry cluster.

PCR involved 60 Vbeta and 13 Jbeta primers. TCRdb's copy holds only in-frame clones and misses some; the assay was immunoSEQ multiplex PCR. The sample shows under 65,000 clones, and roughly 7.1% sits with its ten largest clones. Trimming cost V 6 bases and J 9 bases; bases outside gene matches: 5. The CDR3 is 15 residues long. Germline V gene data show CDR1 as LNHDA and CDR2 as SQIVND (reference sequence). Study-level points and caveats: Later, an analysis found that common viral pathogens appeared to be linked with several of the most significant clusters.

At collection, donors were nominally healthy, but unrecorded immune exposures were probable. This chain uses TRBV19 with TRBJ2-1, with TRBD2 identical over 16 bases. Sequenced: PBMCs. The TCR originated in a woman between 35 and 50 years old in good health and CMV-seronegative. CDR3 loop: CASSLGLAGGLEQFF. The CDR3 DNA follows: TGTGCCAGTAGCCTGGGACTAGCGGGAGGGCTTGAGCAGTTCTTC. The full variable domain, rest sourced from reference TRBV19 and TRBJ2-1, is DGGITQSPKYLFRKEGQNVTLSCEQNLNHDAMYWYRQDPGQGLRLIYYSQIVNDFQKGDIAEGYSVSREKKESFPLTVTSAQKNPTAFYLCASSLGLAGGLEQFFGPGTRLTVL.